This T cell receptor beta chain is from a study of cytomegalovirus exposure and HLA in healthy donors. Study observations and caveats: Some public TCRs appeared in many individuals, while most sequences were rare. One later analysis, an examination of the approximately 130 validation repertoires, found that first-cohort TCR clusters tended to co-occur in them. There were 164 TCR beta chains listed as cytomegalovirus-associated.

This table comes from immunoSEQ multiplex PCR, and its TCRdb copy is limited to in-frame clones, with some not included. The repertoire holds over 200,000 clones, about 90% seen once, with approximately 3.1% in the top ten. Turning to this clone: Its cognate antigen is unknown.

The germline V gene has CDR1 SGHRS and CDR2 YFSETQ. This CDR3 has 19 amino acids. Losses at the gene ends were 0 bases for V and 2 bases for J; bases not matched to a gene: 8. Material: PBMCs. The V gene is TRBV5-1, the J gene TRBJ2-2; 12 bases line up with TRBD1. The TCR comes from a woman aged 30 to 39 in good health and CMV-seronegative. The CDR3 protein is CASSLAGTGGVGNTGELFF. The DNA of the CDR3 is TGCGCCAGCAGCTTGGCCGGGACAGGGGGCGTAGGAAACACCGGGGAGCTGTTTTTT. The whole variable domain, remainder taken from reference TRBV5-1 and TRBJ2-2, is KAGVTQTPRYLIKTRGQQVTLSCSPISGHRSVSWYQQTPGQGLQFLFEYFSETQRNKGNFPGRFSGRQFSNSRSEMNVSTLELGDSALYLCASSLAGTGGVGNTGELFFGEGSRLTVL.